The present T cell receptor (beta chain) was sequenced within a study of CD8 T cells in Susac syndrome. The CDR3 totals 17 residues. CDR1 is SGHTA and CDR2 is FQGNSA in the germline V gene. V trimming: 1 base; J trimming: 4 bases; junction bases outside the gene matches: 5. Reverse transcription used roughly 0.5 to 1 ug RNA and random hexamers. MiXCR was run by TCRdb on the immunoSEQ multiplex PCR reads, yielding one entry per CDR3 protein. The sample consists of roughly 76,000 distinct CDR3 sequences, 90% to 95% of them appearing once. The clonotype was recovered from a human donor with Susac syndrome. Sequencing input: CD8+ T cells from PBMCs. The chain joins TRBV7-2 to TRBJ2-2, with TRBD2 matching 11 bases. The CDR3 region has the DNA TGTGCCAGCAGCTTAGATGGGACTAGCGGCCTCACCGGGGAGCTGTTTTTT. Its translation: CASSLDGTSGLTGELFF.